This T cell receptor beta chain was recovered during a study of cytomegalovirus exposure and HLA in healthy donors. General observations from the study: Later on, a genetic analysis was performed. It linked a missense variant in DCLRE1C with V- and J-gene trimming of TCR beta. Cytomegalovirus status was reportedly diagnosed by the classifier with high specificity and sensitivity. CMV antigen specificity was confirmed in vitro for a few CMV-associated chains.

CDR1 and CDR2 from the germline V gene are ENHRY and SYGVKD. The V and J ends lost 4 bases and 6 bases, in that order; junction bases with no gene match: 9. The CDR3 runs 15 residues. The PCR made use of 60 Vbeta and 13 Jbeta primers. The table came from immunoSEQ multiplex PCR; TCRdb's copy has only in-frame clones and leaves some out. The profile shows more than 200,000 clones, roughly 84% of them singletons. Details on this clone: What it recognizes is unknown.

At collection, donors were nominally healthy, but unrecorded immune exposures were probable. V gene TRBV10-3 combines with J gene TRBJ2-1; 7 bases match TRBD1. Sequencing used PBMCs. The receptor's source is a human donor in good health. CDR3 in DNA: TGTGCCATCAGTGGGTCCGGACAGGTTTTCAATGAGCAGTTCTTC. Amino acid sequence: CAISGSGQVFNEQFF.